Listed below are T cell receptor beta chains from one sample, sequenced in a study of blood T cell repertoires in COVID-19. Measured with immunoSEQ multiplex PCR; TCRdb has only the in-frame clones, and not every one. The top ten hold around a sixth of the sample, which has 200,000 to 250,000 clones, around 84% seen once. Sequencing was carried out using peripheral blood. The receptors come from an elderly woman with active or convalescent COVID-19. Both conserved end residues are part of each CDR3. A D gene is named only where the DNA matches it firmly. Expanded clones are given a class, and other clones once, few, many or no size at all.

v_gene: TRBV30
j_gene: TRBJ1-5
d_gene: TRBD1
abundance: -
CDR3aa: CAWDTGGGQPQHF
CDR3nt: TGTGCCTGGGACACAGGGGGAGGTCAGCCCCAGCATTTT

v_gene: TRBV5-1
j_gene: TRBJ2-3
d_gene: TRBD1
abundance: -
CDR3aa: CASSPWTGSFTDTQYF
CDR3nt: TGCGCCAGCAGTCCTTGGACAGGGTCCTTCACAGATACGCAGTATTTT

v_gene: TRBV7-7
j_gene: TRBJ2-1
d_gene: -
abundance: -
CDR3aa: CASSRGGPNVGDEQFF
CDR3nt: TGTGCCAGCAGCCGAGGGGGTCCGAATGTGGGGGATGAGCAGTTCTTC

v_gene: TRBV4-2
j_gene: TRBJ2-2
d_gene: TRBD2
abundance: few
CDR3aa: CASSQEQREETGELFF
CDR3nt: TGTGCCAGCAGCCAAGAACAGCGGGAGGAAACCGGGGAGCTGTTTTTT

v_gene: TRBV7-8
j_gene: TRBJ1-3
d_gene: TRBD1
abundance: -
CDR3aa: CASSGRTGNGNTIYF
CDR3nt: TGTGCCAGCAGCGGACGGACAGGGAATGGAAACACCATATATTTT

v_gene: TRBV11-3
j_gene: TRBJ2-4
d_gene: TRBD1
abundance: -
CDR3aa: CASSKSGGAEGWRMDIQYF
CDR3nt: TGTGCCAGCAGCAAATCAGGGGGCGCGGAGGGATGGAGGATGGACATTCAGTACTTC

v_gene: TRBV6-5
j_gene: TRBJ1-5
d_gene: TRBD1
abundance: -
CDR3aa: CASRARQGYNQPQHF
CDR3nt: TGTGCCAGCAGGGCTCGACAGGGGTATAATCAGCCCCAGCATTTT

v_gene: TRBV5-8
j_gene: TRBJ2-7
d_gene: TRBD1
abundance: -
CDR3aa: CASSATLTGLEQYF
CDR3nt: TGTGCCAGCAGCGCAACCTTGACAGGGCTCGAGCAGTACTTC

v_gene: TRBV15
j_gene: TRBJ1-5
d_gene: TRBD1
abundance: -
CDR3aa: CATSRLTGLGGQPQHF
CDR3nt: TGTGCCACCAGCAGGTTGACAGGGCTCGGTGGTCAGCCCCAGCATTTT

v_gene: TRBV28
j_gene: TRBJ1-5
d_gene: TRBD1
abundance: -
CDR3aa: CASKTGGSVQPQHF
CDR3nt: TGTGCCAGCAAAACAGGGGGCTCTGTTCAGCCCCAGCATTTT

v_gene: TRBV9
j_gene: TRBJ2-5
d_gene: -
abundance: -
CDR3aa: CASSVGTSRGQETQYF
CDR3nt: TGTGCCAGCAGCGTAGGGACCTCGAGGGGGCAAGAGACCCAGTACTTC

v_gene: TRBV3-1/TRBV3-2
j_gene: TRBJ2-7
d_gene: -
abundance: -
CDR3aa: CASSQDWRGSYEQYF
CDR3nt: TGTGCCAGCAGCCAAGACTGGCGGGGTTCCTACGAGCAGTACTTC

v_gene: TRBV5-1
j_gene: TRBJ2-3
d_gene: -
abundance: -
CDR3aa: CASSLIETGSTDTQYF
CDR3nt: TGCGCCAGCAGCTTGATAGAGACTGGGAGCACAGATACGCAGTATTTT

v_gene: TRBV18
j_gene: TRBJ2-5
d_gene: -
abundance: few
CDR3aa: CASSYRVGTGNEETQYF
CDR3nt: TGTGCCAGCTCATACCGGGTTGGAACCGGCAATGAAGAGACCCAGTACTTC

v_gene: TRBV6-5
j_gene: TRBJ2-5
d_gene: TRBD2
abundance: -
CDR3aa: CASGRAFQETQYF
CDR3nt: TGTGCCAGCGGGAGGGCTTTCCAAGAGACCCAGTACTTC

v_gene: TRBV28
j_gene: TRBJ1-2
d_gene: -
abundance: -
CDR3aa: CASTKGAAYGYTF
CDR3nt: TGTGCCAGCACTAAAGGGGCGGCCTATGGCTACACCTTC

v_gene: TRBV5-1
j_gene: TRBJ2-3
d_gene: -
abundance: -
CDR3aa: CASNAGGTRDTQYF
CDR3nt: TGCGCCAGCAACGCAGGGGGGACTCGGGATACGCAGTATTTT

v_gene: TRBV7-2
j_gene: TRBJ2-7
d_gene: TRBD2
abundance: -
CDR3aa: CASSLWMGGGTYEQYF
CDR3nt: TGTGCCAGCAGCTTATGGATGGGCGGGGGAACCTACGAGCAGTACTTC

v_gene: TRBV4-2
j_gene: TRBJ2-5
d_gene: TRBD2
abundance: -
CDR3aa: CASSQGLAEGWVQETQYF
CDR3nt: TGTGCCAGCAGCCAAGGACTAGCGGAGGGTTGGGTCCAAGAGACCCAGTACTTC

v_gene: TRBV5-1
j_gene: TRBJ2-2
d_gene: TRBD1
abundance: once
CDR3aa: CASSPGWQGAGGELFF
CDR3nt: TGCGCCAGCAGCCCCGGATGGCAGGGGGCGGGCGGGGAGCTGTTTTTT

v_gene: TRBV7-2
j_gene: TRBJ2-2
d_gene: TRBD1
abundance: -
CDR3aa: CASSPAQGIVAGELFF
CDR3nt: TGTGCCAGCAGCCCAGCACAGGGGATAGTAGCCGGGGAGCTGTTTTTT

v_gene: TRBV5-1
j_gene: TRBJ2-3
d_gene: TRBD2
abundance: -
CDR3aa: CASSSTTLGTSGYTDTQYF
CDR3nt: TGCGCCAGCAGCTCGACAACATTAGGGACTAGCGGATACACAGATACGCAGTATTTT

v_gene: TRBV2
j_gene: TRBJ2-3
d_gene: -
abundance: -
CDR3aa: CASSESPSRSTDTQYF
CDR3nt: TGTGCCAGCAGTGAATCTCCCTCTAGGAGCACAGATACGCAGTATTTT

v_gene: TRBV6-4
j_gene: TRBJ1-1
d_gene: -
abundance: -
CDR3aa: CASSDLGRRVWTEAFF
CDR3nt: TGTGCCAGCAGTGACTTAGGGCGGAGGGTATGGACTGAAGCTTTCTTT

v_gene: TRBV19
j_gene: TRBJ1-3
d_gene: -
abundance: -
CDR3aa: CASSPAGSSGNTIYF
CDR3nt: TGTGCCAGTAGTCCAGCGGGGAGCTCTGGAAACACCATATATTTT

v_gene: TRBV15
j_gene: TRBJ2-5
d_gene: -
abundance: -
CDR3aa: CAVNRVQATETQYF
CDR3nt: TGTGCCGTCAACAGGGTGCAGGCAACCGAGACCCAGTACTTC

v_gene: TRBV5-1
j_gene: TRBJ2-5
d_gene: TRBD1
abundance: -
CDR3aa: CASSSPGQGMETQYF
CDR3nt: TGCGCCAGCAGCTCACCGGGACAGGGGATGGAGACCCAGTACTTC

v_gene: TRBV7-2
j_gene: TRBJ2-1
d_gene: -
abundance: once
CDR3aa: CASSLGTTNEQFF
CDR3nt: TGTGCCAGCAGCTTAGGGACTACAAATGAGCAGTTCTTC

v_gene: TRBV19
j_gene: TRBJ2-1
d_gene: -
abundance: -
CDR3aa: CASRVSSNEQFF
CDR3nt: TGTGCCAGTAGAGTATCCAGCAATGAGCAGTTCTTC

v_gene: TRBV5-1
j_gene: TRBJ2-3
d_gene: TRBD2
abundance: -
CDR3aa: CASSLDPTSGPDTQYF
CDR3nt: TGCGCCAGCAGCTTGGATCCGACTAGCGGTCCAGATACGCAGTATTTT

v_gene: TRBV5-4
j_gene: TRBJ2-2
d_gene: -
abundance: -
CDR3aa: CASSLYSGNTGELFF
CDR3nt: TGTGCCAGCAGCCTCTATAGCGGAAACACCGGGGAGCTGTTTTTT